These 16 T cell receptor beta chains came from one sample sequenced in a study of blood T cell repertoires in COVID-19. Assay used: immunoSEQ multiplex PCR; TCRdb lists only in-frame clones, some missing. The data hold approximately 220,000 clones, with 84% observed a single time. The sample comprised PBMCs or T cells enriched from blood (not recorded which). Receptors originate from a woman between 35 and 50 years old who had recovered from COVID-19.

The gene calls are TRBV2 and TRBJ2-3; D call uncertain. Germline loops: CDR1 SNHLY, CDR2 FYNNEI. The CDR3 contains 11 residues. Trimming shortened V by 4 bases and J by 9 bases, and 8 bases separated the two germline ends. The DNA of the CDR3 is TGTGCCAGCAGTGGTGGAGCCACGCAGTATTTT. Translating it yields CASSGGATQYF.

The CDR3 DNA follows: TGCAGCGTTGCTGTCGGGAGCTCCTACAATGAGCAGTTCTTC. It translates to CSVAVGSSYNEQFF. The V and J genes are TRBV29-1 and TRBJ2-1; D may be TRBD2 (6 bases). This CDR3 is 14 amino acids long. Trimming took 4 bases from V and 0 from J, leaving 10 bases between them. The V gene's germline CDR1 is SQVTM and CDR2 ANQGSEA.

A single count supports this clone. V is TRBV6-5 and J is TRBJ1-2; 8 bases map to TRBD1. This CDR3 has 15 amino acids. In germline, CDR1 is MNHEY, CDR2 SVGAGI. After removal of 8 bases from V and 5 bases from J, the junction contained 13 bases not matched to a gene. The CDR3 DNA reads as TGTGCCAGCCAACAACAGGGGGGCGAATCTTATGGCTACACCTTC. Amino acids: CASQQQGGESYGYTF.

The CDR3 sequence is CASSWGSGRMDTQYF. The CDR3 DNA reads as TGTGCCAGCAGTTGGGGGAGCGGGAGGATGGATACGCAGTATTTT. The chain joins TRBV7-3 to TRBJ2-3, with 9 bases fitting TRBD2. The CDR3 has 15 residues. V trimming: 6 bases; J trimming: 6 bases; junction bases outside the gene matches: 10. Germline-derived CDR1 and CDR2 are SGHTA and FQGTGA.

The rearrangement uses TRBV29-1 and TRBJ1-2, with TRBD1 as a possible D gene (5 bases). The CDR3 consists of 11 residues. The germline V gene has CDR1 SQVTM and CDR2 ANQGSEA. The ends were cut back, 5 bases at V and 6 bases at J, with 10 bases in the middle. Here the CDR3 DNA reads TGCAGCGTTCTCGGGGGGGATGGCTACACCTTC. Amino acids: CSVLGGDGYTF.

V and J are TRBV7-8 and TRBJ1-3; perhaps TRBD1 as D (5 bases). CDR3 length: 17 amino acids. V lost 2 bases and J 4 bases, leaving 18 bases between the germline ends. From germline, CDR1 is SGHVS and CDR2 FQNEAQ. The CDR3 loop reads CASSLPRQPLGGNTIYF. The CDR3 bases are TGTGCCAGCAGCTTACCCCGACAGCCCCTGGGAGGAAACACCATATATTTT.

This rearrangement joins TRBV29-1 to TRBJ2-5; D is unresolved. Per germline, CDR1 SQVTM and CDR2 ANQGSEA. CDR3 size: 13 residues. V was clipped by 1 base and J by 6 bases, with 12 bases between them. CDR3 DNA: TGCAGCGTTGAAGTCCCGGCGGAACAGACCCAGTACTTC. Protein sequence: CSVEVPAEQTQYF.

The chain uses TRBV9 and TRBJ1-4, with D tentatively TRBD1 (6 bases). Germline V lookup: CDR1 SGDLS, CDR2 YYNGEE. V was shortened by 4 bases and J by 2 bases, with 9 bases between the two germline ends. The length of the CDR3 is 14 residues. The CDR3 coding sequence is TGTGCCAGCAGCCTCAGGGGTACTAATGAAAAACTGTTTTTT. This codes for CASSLRGTNEKLFF.

The chain uses TRBV18 and TRBJ2-1; 8 nucleotides align to TRBD1. With V trimmed by 4 bases and J by 2 bases, 4 bases remained unmatched. Germline CDR1 and CDR2: KGHSH and LQKENI. The CDR3 is 15 residues long. In DNA form, the CDR3 reads TGTGCCAGCTCACGGTCACAGGGGGCCTACAATGAGCAGTTCTTC. Its protein product is CASSRSQGAYNEQFF. The full variable domain, in which reference TRBV18 and TRBJ2-1 provide the parts outside the CDR3, is NAGVMQNPRHLVRRRGQEARLRCSPMKGHSHVYWYRQLPEEGLKFMVYLQKENIIDESGMPKERFSAEFPKEGPSILRIQQVVRGDSAAYFCASSRSQGAYNEQFFGPGTRLTVL.

J is TRBJ2-3 and V is TRBV24-1, with D tentatively TRBD1 (5 bases). The CDR3 spans 14 residues. Germline values: CDR1 KGHDR, CDR2 SFDVKD. The ends were cut back, 1 base at V and 6 bases at J, with 10 bases in the middle. The CDR3 reads CATSDLGVSDTQYF. The CDR3 bases are TGTGCCACCAGTGATTTAGGGGTTTCGGATACGCAGTATTTT.

As to this clone: Compared with germline, one end of the junction differs, possibly owing to a read error. J is TRBJ1-4 and V is TRBV6-1, with D uncertain. The CDR3 extends over 15 amino acids. Per the germline V gene, CDR1 is MNHNS and CDR2 is SASEGT. The chain's CDR3 is CASSKAGEGNEKLFF. The DNA of the CDR3 is TGTGCCAGCAGTAAAGCAGGAGAGGGTAATGAAAAACTGTTTTTT.

In its sample, this clone was seen once. The chain uses TRBV6-6 and TRBJ2-1; D is perhaps TRBD2 (5 bases). Germline values: CDR1 MNHNY, CDR2 SVGAGI (reference sequence). The CDR3 extends over 13 amino acids. Trimming stripped 11 bases from V and 4 bases from J, with 15 bases between. Written as DNA, the CDR3 is TGTGCCGCCGATCCGGGATCTTACAATGAGCAGTTCTTC. Translated, it gives CAADPGSYNEQFF.

The J gene is TRBJ2-1, the V gene TRBV27; D is perhaps TRBD1 (6 bases). The CDR3 length is 15 residues. Trimming shortened V by 5 bases and J by 4 bases, and 15 bases separated the two germline ends. The germline V gene encodes CDR1 MNHEY and CDR2 SMNVEV (reference sequence). CDR3 nucleotides: TGTGCCAGCAGTAGGACAGATTTAATTTACAATGAGCAGTTCTTC. Protein product: CASSRTDLIYNEQFF.

The rearrangement links TRBV29-1 to TRBJ1-2; D not resolved. The CDR3 spans 12 residues. Germline V CDR1 and CDR2: SQVTM, ANQGSEA. V lost 4 bases, J lost 6 bases, and 12 bases lay in between. CDR3 region: CSVGEPLHGYTF. In DNA, the CDR3 is TGCAGCGTTGGAGAACCACTTCATGGCTACACCTTC.

V usage is TRBV7-9 and J usage is TRBJ2-3; D gene unclear. Germline V gene lookup returns CDR1 SEHNR and CDR2 FQNEAQ (reference sequence). The CDR3 extends over 14 amino acids. Between the trimmed V and J ends, which lost 1 base and 2 bases, there was a span of 7 bases. The CDR3 sequence is CASSLDRYTDTQYF. CDR3 DNA: TGTGCCAGCAGCTTAGACAGATACACAGATACGCAGTATTTT.

In its sample, this clone was seen a few times. The V and J genes are TRBV5-1 and TRBJ2-2; 10 bases are shared with TRBD2. The CDR3 runs to 15 residues. Germline CDR1 is SGHRS and CDR2 is YFSETQ. J gave up 0 bases and V 4 bases, and 0 bases lay outside the gene matches. The CDR3 nucleotides read TGCGCCAGCAGCCTAGCGGGAGCGAACACCGGGGAGCTGTTTTTT. This codes for CASSLAGANTGELFF.